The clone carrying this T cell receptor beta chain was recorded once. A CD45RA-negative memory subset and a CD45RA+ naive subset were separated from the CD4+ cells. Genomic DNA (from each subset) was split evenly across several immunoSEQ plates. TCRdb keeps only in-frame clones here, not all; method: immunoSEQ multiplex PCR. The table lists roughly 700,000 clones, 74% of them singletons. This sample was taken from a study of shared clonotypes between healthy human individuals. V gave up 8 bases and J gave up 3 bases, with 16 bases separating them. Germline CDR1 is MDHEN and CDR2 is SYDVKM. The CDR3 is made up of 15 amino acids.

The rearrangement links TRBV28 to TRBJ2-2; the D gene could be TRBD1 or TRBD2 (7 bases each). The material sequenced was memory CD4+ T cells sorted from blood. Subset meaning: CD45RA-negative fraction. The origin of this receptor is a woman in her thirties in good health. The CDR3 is CASRGGGGDTGELFF. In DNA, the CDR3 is TGTGCCAGCCGAGGGGGAGGGGGCGACACCGGGGAGCTGTTTTTT.